A single sample is the source of the 22 T cell receptor beta chains below, sequenced in a study of vaccination effects on CD4 cells after COVID-19 (dated by TCRdb to between 2021 and 2022). Their specific antigens are unknown. The ViraFEST assay stimulated PBMC with viral peptide pools and then used TCR sequencing to identify antigen-specific CD4+ T cell clonotypes by expansion. After roughly 11 days of culture, CD4+ T cells were isolated with the EasySep CD4+ T cell isolation kit. Each participant got two doses of an mRNA SARS-CoV-2 vaccine, either BNT162b2 or mRNA-1273. The library was obtained by the immunoSEQ multiplex PCR assay. The table was pulled from immuneACCESS by TCRdb, which kept in-frame rearrangements only. Such tables lose some clones; where checked, under half of the loss comes from unresolved V genes, and the rest has no known cause. Across this sample there are 23,000 or so clones, with roughly 81% seen only once. The ten most abundant clones make up around 6% of the sample.

The specimen was CD4+ T cells from PBMCs cultured with SARS-CoV-2 spike peptides, collected after COVID-19 vaccination. Taken with the paper, the label for cell subset or site translates to: SARS-CoV-2 spike overlapping peptide pool stimulation. The source of these receptors is a human donor who received a COVID-19 vaccine. Some clones in this sample may be carry-over from other donors' samples.

The rearrangement uses TRBV7-9 and TRBJ2-3; D call uncertain. The CDR3 has 12 amino acids. CDR1 SEHNR and CDR2 FQNEAQ come from the germline V gene (reference sequence). V was cut by 2 bases and J by 6 bases, with 6 bases left in between. The CDR3 sequence is CASSLKQDTQYF. The CDR3 DNA sequence: TGTGCCAGCAGCTTAAAGCAGGATACGCAGTATTTT.

The chain employs TRBV6-5 and TRBJ2-1; maybe TRBD2 (7 bases). Germline V CDR1 and CDR2: MNHEY, SVGAGI. V lost 2 bases to trimming and J lost 1 base, with 12 bases between them. This CDR3 comprises 16 residues. In nucleotides, the CDR3 is TGTGCCAGCAGTTACGGGGGGGCAAAGTCCTACAATGAGCAGTTCTTC. Its protein product is CASSYGGAKSYNEQFF.

A single count supports this clone. The chain recombines TRBV5-4 with TRBJ1-2, with D possibly TRBD1 on 6 matching bases. The germline V gene has CDR1 SGHNT and CDR2 YYREEE (reference sequence). The V gene lost 4 bases and the J gene lost 2 bases, with 18 bases spanning the gap. The CDR3 is made up of 16 amino acids. The CDR3 reads CASSPGGGRGNYGYTF. The DNA of the CDR3 is TGTGCCAGCAGCCCGGGCGGGGGGCGGGGGAACTATGGCTACACCTTC.

V gene TRBV19 combines with J gene TRBJ1-1; unclear D gene. CDR1 is LNHDA, CDR2 SQIVND, per germline (reference sequence). V was pared by 4 bases and J by 0 bases, with 18 bases between. There are 17 residues in the CDR3. This CDR3 reads CASSRPAGRSLNTEAFF. In DNA, the CDR3 is TGTGCCAGTAGTAGGCCTGCGGGTAGGAGCTTGAACACTGAAGCTTTCTTT.

CDR3 nucleotide sequence: TGTGCCAGCTCACGAACCGACGGCGGGAGCACTGAAGCTTTCTTT. Amino acids: CASSRTDGGSTEAFF. The chain recombines TRBV18 with TRBJ1-1; the D is unclear. Germline CDR1 and CDR2: KGHSH and LQKENI. V was trimmed by 4 bases and J by 4 bases, leaving 16 bases between them. The CDR3 length is 15 residues.

V usage is TRBV19 and J usage is TRBJ2-1; possibly TRBD1 for D (5 bases). The V and J ends lost 8 bases and 4 bases respectively, with 15 bases between them. Germline-derived CDR1 and CDR2 are LNHDA and SQIVND (reference sequence). The CDR3 runs 14 residues. CDR3 sequence: CASGRQYPYNEQFF. CDR3 in DNA: TGTGCCAGTGGACGACAGTACCCGTACAATGAGCAGTTCTTC.

This chain connects TRBV30 to TRBJ1-2; tentative D call: TRBD1 (6 bases). Germline assignment: CDR1 GTSNPN and CDR2 SVGIG (reference sequence). V lost 2 bases, J lost 8 bases, and 18 bases lay in between. CDR3 length equals 14 residues. The DNA for the CDR3 is TGTGCCTGGAGTACAGGGACGGGCCCCGGGGGCTACACCTTC. Translation gives CAWSTGTGPGGYTF.

This chain uses TRBV12-3 or TRBV12-4 with TRBJ1-2, with D possibly being TRBD1 (5 bases). Trimming cost V 1 base and J 9 bases, with 12 bases left between them. The CDR3 has 13 amino acids. In DNA, the CDR3 is TGTGCCAGCAGTTTAGGGGACGGAGTGAGCTACACCTTC. Translating gives CASSLGDGVSYTF.

The chain's CDR3 is CASRGGDLMGSPLHF. The CDR3 DNA is TGTGCCAGTAGAGGAGGGGACTTGATGGGTTCACCCCTCCACTTT. V and J are TRBV19 and TRBJ1-6, with D possibly being TRBD1 (5 bases). Trimming left V 6 bases short and J 9 bases short, with 18 bases between. The germline V gene encodes CDR1 LNHDA and CDR2 SQIVND (reference sequence). The CDR3 spans 15 residues.

This clone occurred a few times. The V and J genes are TRBV9 and TRBJ2-2; D is unclear. The V gene's germline CDR1 is SGDLS and CDR2 YYNGEE. The CDR3 sequence is 14 residues long. V was clipped by 0 bases and J by 7 bases, with 10 bases between them. CDR3 sequence (DNA): TGTGCCAGCAGCGTAGGTCTAGTCGGCGGGGAGCTGTTTTTT. Residues: CASSVGLVGGELFF. The full variable domain, its missing parts supplied by reference TRBV9 and TRBJ2-2, is DSGVTQTPKHLITATGQRVTLRCSPRSGDLSVYWYQQSLDQGLQFLIQYYNGEERAKGNILERFSAQQFPDLHSELNLSSLELGDSALYFCASSVGLVGGELFFGEGSRLTVL.

The rearrangement uses TRBV6-1 and TRBJ1-4, with D unclear. The CDR3 covers 14 residues. V was shortened by 2 bases and J by 3 bases, with 7 bases between the two germline ends. Germline V gene data show CDR1 as MNHNS and CDR2 as SASEGT. The DNA for the CDR3 is TGTGCCAGCAGTGAAACGGCGTCTAATGAAAAACTGTTTTTT. Translating gives CASSETASNEKLFF.

V usage is TRBV19 and J usage is TRBJ1-1; D is undetermined. This CDR3 region has 15 residues. Between the trimmed V and J ends, which lost 5 bases and 1 base, there was a span of 14 bases. Germline values: CDR1 LNHDA, CDR2 SQIVND (reference sequence). The CDR3, as DNA: TGTGCCAGTAGTGAGTCCGCCCGACCGAACACTGAAGCTTTCTTT. Residues: CASSESARPNTEAFF.

As for this clone: Within the sample, other DNA sequences also encode this same CDR3. The V call is TRBV5-4, the J call TRBJ1-3; a weak D match, TRBD1 (5 bases). The V gene lost 0 bases and the J gene lost 0 bases, with 7 bases spanning the gap. This CDR3 comprises 15 residues. The germline gives CDR1 SGHNT, CDR2 YYREEE (reference sequence). CDR3 in amino acids: CASSLEGRSGNTIYF. CDR3 DNA sequence: TGTGCCAGCAGCTTGGAGGGGCGCTCTGGAAACACCATATATTTT. Full variable domain (rest looked up from reference TRBV5-4 and TRBJ1-3): ETGVTQSPTHLIKTRGQQVTLRCSSQSGHNTVSWYQQALGQGPQFIFQYYREEENGRGNFPPRFSGLQFPNYSSELNVNALELDDSALYLCASSLEGRSGNTIYFGEGSWLTVV.

CDR3 sequence: CASRRGPGNYGYTF. Here the CDR3 DNA reads TGTGCCAGCCGAAGGGGTCCGGGAAACTATGGCTACACCTTC. The V call is TRBV5-6, the J call TRBJ1-2; the D gene is possibly TRBD1 (5 bases). Germline lookup yields CDR1 SGHDT and CDR2 YYEEEE. The V end lost 7 bases, the J end lost 2 bases, and 15 bases lay between the germline ends. The CDR3 runs to 14 residues.

V usage is TRBV6-5 and J usage is TRBJ1-3; possibly TRBD1 for D (6 bases). Germline V gene sequence: CDR1 MNHEY, CDR2 SVGAGI. The CDR3 length is 16 residues. Trimming left V 4 bases short and J 2 bases short, with 15 bases between. CDR3 DNA: TGTGCCAGCAGTTTCCAGCGGGGGCTAGCTGGAAACACCATATATTTT. Amino acid sequence: CASSFQRGLAGNTIYF.

This rearrangement joins TRBV7-8 to TRBJ1-5; 9 nucleotides align to TRBD1. V was clipped by 5 bases and J by 2 bases; unmatched bases: 19. Germline V gene data show CDR1 as SGHVS and CDR2 as FQNEAQ. This CDR3 spans 20 amino acids. The CDR3 loop is CASSPDVWTGALFGNQPQHF. The DNA for the CDR3 is TGTGCCAGCAGCCCTGACGTTTGGACAGGGGCGTTATTTGGCAATCAGCCCCAGCATTTT.

This sequence joins TRBV7-2 and TRBJ2-5; no clear D gene. Germline CDR1 reads SGHTA; CDR2 reads FQGNSA. The CDR3 spans 15 residues. The V end lost 3 bases, the J end lost 2 bases, and 13 bases lay between the germline ends. The CDR3 DNA is TGTGCCAGCAGCTTCGGAAGGGTCGCGCAAGAGACCCAGTACTTC. Translating it yields CASSFGRVAQETQYF.

The chain links TRBV6-2 or TRBV6-3 to TRBJ1-4; D gene unclear. Germline V CDR1 and CDR2: MNHEY, SVGEGT. The CDR3 is 13 amino acids. V lost 4 bases and J lost 8, with 11 bases in between. The CDR3 reads CASSWTRREKLFF. CDR3 in DNA: TGTGCCAGCAGTTGGACTAGAAGGGAAAAACTGTTTTTT.

The chain uses TRBV10-3 and TRBJ1-2, with D possibly TRBD1 on 5 matching bases. Germline assignment: CDR1 ENHRY and CDR2 SYGVKD. V was pared by 6 bases and J by 5 bases, with 13 bases between. The CDR3 has 13 residues. CDR3 nucleotide sequence: TGTGCCATCAGCCCCGGGGGGGGGTATGGCTACACCTTC. It codes for CAISPGGGYGYTF.

This clone showed up just a few times. The V call is TRBV19, the J call TRBJ1-2; 10 nucleotides line up with TRBD1. The CDR3 length is 15 residues. Germline lookup yields CDR1 LNHDA and CDR2 SQIVND (reference sequence). V shed 7 bases, J shed 5 bases, and the junction held 10 bases outside the gene matches. Here the CDR3 DNA reads TGTGCCAGTAACGACCGGGACAGGGGATCTTATGGCTACACCTTC. Amino acid sequence: CASNDRDRGSYGYTF.

This clone was detected only a few times. This sequence joins TRBV5-1 and TRBJ1-1; D ambiguous. The CDR3 loop spans 14 amino acids. Per germline, CDR1 SGHRS and CDR2 YFSETQ. V was shortened by 4 bases and J by 3 bases, with 13 bases between the two germline ends. The CDR3 loop reads CASSESSRDTEAFF. CDR3 bases: TGCGCCAGCAGCGAATCATCAAGGGACACTGAAGCTTTCTTT.

The rearrangement uses TRBV5-1 and TRBJ2-5; weak D call: TRBD2 (6 bases). CDR3 length equals 15 residues. Per germline, CDR1 SGHRS and CDR2 YFSETQ. Trimming cost V 4 bases and J 2 bases, with 15 bases left between them. The CDR3 nucleotides read TGCGCCAGCAGCCCCCCGGGGCGGGAACAAGAGACCCAGTACTTC. It translates to CASSPPGREQETQYF.